The clone carrying this T cell receptor beta chain was counted ten times or more. The data derive from a study of blood T cells in healthy people across ages. The ends were cut back, 7 bases at V and 4 bases at J, with 13 bases in the middle. The CDR3 has 14 amino acids. It was roughly 10 milliliters of peripheral blood that were drawn from each donor. It was with a sample-barcoded 5' primer and a J-beta primer mix that a second PCR of roughly 7 to 12 cycles was run. Each CDR3 protein gets one entry after TCRdb re-called the 5' RACE reads with MiXCR. The sample consists of more than 450,000 distinct CDR3 sequences, about 27% of them appearing once. These records were also assigned to another study, of T cells of mothers and their children. In that study: Donors comprised a few healthy Caucasian mothers plus their six children. There were over 8 million TCR beta CDR3 reads from each mother and a few million from each child. It was related mother-child pairs that showed slightly higher overlap than unrelated pairs, without reaching significance.

The source is a boy aged 2 to 10 in good health. Sequenced sample: blood. The V call is TRBV12-3 or TRBV12-4, the J call TRBJ2-2; D tentatively reads TRBD1 or TRBD2 (5 bases each). DNA of the CDR3: TGTGCCAGCACCGGGACCCCGATCACCGGGGAGCTGTTTTTT. Translated, it gives CASTGTPITGELFF.